This T cell receptor (beta chain) appears in the sequencing data of a study of T cells after yellow fever vaccination. Study results and limitations: Compared with primary, the secondary response was weaker and peaked at day 5, not 15. The bulk population could contribute abundant contaminating clonotypes to FACS-sorted repertoires.

In the case of this clonotype: Its antigen is as yet unknown.

The CDR3 runs to 13 residues. V shed 1 base and J shed 8 bases, with 9 bases lying between them. Making TCR cDNA involved 5'RACE template switching, which added UMIs and a universal primer site. TCRdb fed the 5' RACE reads into MiXCR, producing one record per CDR3 protein. The table lists 300,000 or so distinct CDR3 sequences, almost 4% of them singletons, with approximately 25% in the top ten. The TCR originated in a man between 18 and 29 years old who received the YFV17D yellow fever vaccine. The starting material was PBMCs, obtained 5 days after the yellow fever booster vaccination. V and J are TRBV12-3 or TRBV12-4 and TRBJ1-3; no definite D call. Here the CDR3 reads CASSLGPADTIYF. DNA of the CDR3: TGTGCCAGCAGTTTAGGGCCGGCGGACACCATATATTTT.